Presented here are 7 T cell receptor beta chains from one specimen sequenced in a study of T cells in localized non-small cell lung cancer. Sequenced by immunoSEQ multiplex PCR; TCRdb stores in-frame clones only, minus some. In the table there are over 70,000 clones, approximately 90% of which are singletons. The material sequenced was PBMCs, taken before any cancer treatment. These receptors were collected from a woman between 35 and 75 years old with stage II squamous cell lung carcinoma.

This chain uses TRBV19 with TRBJ1-5; the D is unclear. Germline loops: CDR1 LNHDA, CDR2 SQIVND (reference sequence). V was pared by 4 bases and J by 4 bases, with 11 bases between. CDR3 size: 14 residues. Here the CDR3 reads CASSTRRINQPQHF. In nucleotides, the CDR3 is TGTGCCAGTAGTACTAGACGGATAAATCAGCCCCAGCATTTT.

On this clone: At one end the junction does not follow the germline gene, possibly because of a read error. V usage is TRBV18 and J usage is TRBJ2-3; D not certain. In germline, CDR1 is KGHSH, CDR2 LQKENI. The CDR3 is 14 residues long. Here the CDR3 DNA reads TGTACCAGCTCACCAGGTTCCCCCGCAGATACGCAGTATTTT. This encodes CTSSPGSPADTQYF.

The chain joins TRBV2 to TRBJ2-3; possible D gene TRBD1, 5 bases. The CDR3 totals 13 residues. Per the germline V gene, CDR1 is SNHLY and CDR2 is FYNNEI. Trimming left V 6 bases short and J 4 bases short, with 11 bases between. Here the CDR3 DNA reads TGTGCCAGCAGCCAGGGTCCCCCAGATACGCAGTATTTT. Translating gives CASSQGPPDTQYF.

The CDR3 spells CASSLTNRGADTQYF. The CDR3 DNA reads TGTGCCAGCAGCTTGACTAACAGGGGAGCAGATACGCAGTATTTT. The V gene is TRBV6-1, the J gene TRBJ2-3; 7 bases match TRBD1. Germline assignment: CDR1 MNHNS and CDR2 SASEGT. V trimming: 6 bases; J trimming: 4 bases; junction bases outside the gene matches: 10. CDR3 size: 15 residues.

V gene TRBV7-8 combines with J gene TRBJ1-1; TRBD1 matches 8 bases. The trim removed 5 bases at V and 0 bases at J, leaving 14 bases unmatched. There are 18 residues in the CDR3. Germline-derived CDR1 and CDR2 are SGHVS and FQNEAQ. The CDR3 region has the DNA TGTGCCAGCAGCCCCGTACAATCGGGACAGGTTTTGAACACTGAAGCTTTCTTT. Its translation: CASSPVQSGQVLNTEAFF.

This clone appeared a single time. The gene calls are TRBV30 and TRBJ1-5, with a possible D match to TRBD1 (6 bases). V was cut by 4 bases and J by 4 bases, with 14 bases left in between. Germline CDR1 reads GTSNPN; CDR2 reads SVGIG (reference sequence). The CDR3 runs 14 residues. The CDR3 protein is CAWKRDNTNQPQHF. The CDR3 region has the DNA TGTGCCTGGAAGAGGGACAATACAAATCAGCCCCAGCATTTT.

The chain combines TRBV7-9 with TRBJ1-3; D call uncertain. Germline-derived CDR1 and CDR2 are SEHNR and FQNEAQ (reference sequence). The CDR3 covers 14 residues. Trimming shortened V by 5 bases and J by 1 base, and 9 bases separated the two germline ends. CDR3 sequence (DNA): TGTGCCAGCAGCCCCTGGGGATCTGGAAACACCATATATTTT. It yields the protein CASSPWGSGNTIYF.